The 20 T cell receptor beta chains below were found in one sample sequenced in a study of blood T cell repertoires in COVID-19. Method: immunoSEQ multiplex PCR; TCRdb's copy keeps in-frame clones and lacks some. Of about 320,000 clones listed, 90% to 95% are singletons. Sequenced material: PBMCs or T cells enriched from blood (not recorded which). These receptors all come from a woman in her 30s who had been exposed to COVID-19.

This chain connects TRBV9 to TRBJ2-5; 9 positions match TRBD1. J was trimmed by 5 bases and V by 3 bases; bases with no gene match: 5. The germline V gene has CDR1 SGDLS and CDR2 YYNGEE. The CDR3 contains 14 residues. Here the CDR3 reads CASSEGQGVETQYF. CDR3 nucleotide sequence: TGTGCCAGCAGCGAGGGACAGGGTGTTGAGACCCAGTACTTC.

The CDR3 loop reads CASSIQGNQPQHF. The CDR3 region has the DNA TGTGCCAGCAGCATACAGGGGAACCAGCCCCAGCATTTT. The rearrangement links TRBV5-5 to TRBJ1-5, with 7 positions matching TRBD1. Trimming removed 4 bases from V and 7 bases from J; junction bases left unmatched: 5. The germline V gene has CDR1 SGHKS and CDR2 YYEKEE (reference sequence). The CDR3 is made up of 13 amino acids. Variable domain in full (rest from reference TRBV5-5 and TRBJ1-5): DAGVTQSPTHLIKTRGQQVTLRCSPISGHKSVSWYQQVLGQGPQFIFQYYEKEERGRGNFPDRFSARQFPNYSSELNVNALLLGDSALYLCASSIQGNQPQHFGDGTRLSIL.

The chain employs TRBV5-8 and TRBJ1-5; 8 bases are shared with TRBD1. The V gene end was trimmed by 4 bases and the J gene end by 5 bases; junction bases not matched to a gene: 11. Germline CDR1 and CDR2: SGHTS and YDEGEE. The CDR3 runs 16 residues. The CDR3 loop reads CASSVRTGGGYQPQHF. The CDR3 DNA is TGTGCCAGCAGCGTTAGAACAGGGGGTGGGTATCAGCCCCAGCATTTT.

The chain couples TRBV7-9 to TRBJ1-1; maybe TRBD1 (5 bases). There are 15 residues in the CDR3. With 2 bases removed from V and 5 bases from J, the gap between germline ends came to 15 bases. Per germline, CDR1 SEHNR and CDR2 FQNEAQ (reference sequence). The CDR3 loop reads CASSLRSRGGTEAFF. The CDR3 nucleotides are TGTGCCAGCAGCTTAAGGTCTAGGGGAGGGACTGAAGCTTTCTTT.

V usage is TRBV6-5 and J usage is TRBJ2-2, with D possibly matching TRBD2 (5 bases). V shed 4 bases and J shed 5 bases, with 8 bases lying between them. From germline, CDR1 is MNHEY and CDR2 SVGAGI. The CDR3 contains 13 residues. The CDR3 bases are TGTGCCAGCAGTTCGCCGGGAACCGGGGAGCTGTTTTTT. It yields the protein CASSSPGTGELFF.

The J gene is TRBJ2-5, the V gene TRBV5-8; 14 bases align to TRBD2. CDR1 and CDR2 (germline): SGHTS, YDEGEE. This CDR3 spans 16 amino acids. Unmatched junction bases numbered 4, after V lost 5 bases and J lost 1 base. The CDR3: CASRPGLAGVQETQYF. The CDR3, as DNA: TGTGCCAGCAGACCGGGACTAGCGGGGGTCCAAGAGACCCAGTACTTC.

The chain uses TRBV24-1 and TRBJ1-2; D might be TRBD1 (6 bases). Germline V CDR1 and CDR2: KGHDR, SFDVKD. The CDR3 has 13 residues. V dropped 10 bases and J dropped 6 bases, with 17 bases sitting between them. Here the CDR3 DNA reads TGTGCCACGAACGGGGGGCCAGGCGATGGCTACACCTTC. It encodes CATNGGPGDGYTF.

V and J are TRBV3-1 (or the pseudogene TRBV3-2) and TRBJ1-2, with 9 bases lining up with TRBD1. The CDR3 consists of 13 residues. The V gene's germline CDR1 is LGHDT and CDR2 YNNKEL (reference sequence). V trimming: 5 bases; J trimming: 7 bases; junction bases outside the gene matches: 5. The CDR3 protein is CASSTGTGTGYTF. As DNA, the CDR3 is TGTGCCAGCAGCACCGGGACAGGGACTGGCTACACCTTC.

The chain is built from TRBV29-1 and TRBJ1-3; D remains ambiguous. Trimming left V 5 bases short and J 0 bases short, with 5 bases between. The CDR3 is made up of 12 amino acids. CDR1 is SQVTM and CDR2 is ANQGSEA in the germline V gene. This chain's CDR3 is CSVPDSGNTIYF. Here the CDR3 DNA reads TGCAGCGTTCCAGACTCTGGAAACACCATATATTTT.

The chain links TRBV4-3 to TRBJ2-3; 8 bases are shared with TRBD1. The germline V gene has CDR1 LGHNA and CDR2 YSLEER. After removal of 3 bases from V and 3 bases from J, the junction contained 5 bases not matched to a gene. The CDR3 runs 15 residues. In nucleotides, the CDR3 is TGCGCCAGCAGCCATGGACAGGGTTCGACAGATACGCAGTATTTT. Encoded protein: CASSHGQGSTDTQYF.

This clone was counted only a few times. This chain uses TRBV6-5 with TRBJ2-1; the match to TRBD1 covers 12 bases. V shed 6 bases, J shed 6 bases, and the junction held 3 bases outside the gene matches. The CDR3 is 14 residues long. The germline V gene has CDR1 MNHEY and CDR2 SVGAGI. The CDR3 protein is CASRGDRGLNEQFF. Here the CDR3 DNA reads TGTGCCAGCAGGGGGGACAGGGGGCTCAATGAGCAGTTCTTC.

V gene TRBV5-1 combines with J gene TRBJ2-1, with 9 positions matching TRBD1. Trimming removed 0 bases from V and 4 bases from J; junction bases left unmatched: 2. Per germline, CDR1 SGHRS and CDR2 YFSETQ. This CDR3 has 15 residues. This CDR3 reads CASSLDGQGYNEQFF. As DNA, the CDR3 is TGCGCCAGCAGCTTGGACGGACAGGGGTACAATGAGCAGTTCTTC. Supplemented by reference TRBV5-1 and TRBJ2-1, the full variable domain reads KAGVTQTPRYLIKTRGQQVTLSCSPISGHRSVSWYQQTPGQGLQFLFEYFSETQRNKGNFPGRFSGRQFSNSRSEMNVSTLELGDSALYLCASSLDGQGYNEQFFGPGTRLTVL.

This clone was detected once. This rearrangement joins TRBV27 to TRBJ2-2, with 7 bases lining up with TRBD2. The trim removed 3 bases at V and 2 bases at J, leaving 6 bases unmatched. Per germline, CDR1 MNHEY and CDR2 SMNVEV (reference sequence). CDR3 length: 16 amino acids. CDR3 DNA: TGTGCCAGCAGTTTTCTAGCGGAGCCCAACACCGGGGAGCTGTTTTTT. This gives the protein CASSFLAEPNTGELFF.

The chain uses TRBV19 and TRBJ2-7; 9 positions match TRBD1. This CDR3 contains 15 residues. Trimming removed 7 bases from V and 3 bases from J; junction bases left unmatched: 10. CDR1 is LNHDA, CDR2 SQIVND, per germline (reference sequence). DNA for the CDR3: TGTGCCAGTACCCCGAGGACAGGGGTGAACTACGAGCAGTACTTC. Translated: CASTPRTGVNYEQYF.

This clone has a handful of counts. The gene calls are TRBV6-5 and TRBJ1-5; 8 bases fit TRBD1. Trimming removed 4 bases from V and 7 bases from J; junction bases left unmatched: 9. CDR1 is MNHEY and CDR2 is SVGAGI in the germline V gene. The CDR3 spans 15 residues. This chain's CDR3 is CASSSKTGAGQPQHF. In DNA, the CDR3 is TGTGCCAGCAGTTCCAAGACAGGGGCCGGGCAGCCCCAGCATTTT.

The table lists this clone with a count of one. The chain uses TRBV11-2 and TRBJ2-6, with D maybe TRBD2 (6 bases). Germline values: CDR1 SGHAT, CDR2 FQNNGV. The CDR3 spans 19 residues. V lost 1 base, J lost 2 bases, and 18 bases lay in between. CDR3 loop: CASSLVGTVGGTGANVLTF. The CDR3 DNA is TGTGCCAGCAGCTTAGTTGGGACGGTGGGAGGTACTGGGGCCAACGTCCTGACTTTC.

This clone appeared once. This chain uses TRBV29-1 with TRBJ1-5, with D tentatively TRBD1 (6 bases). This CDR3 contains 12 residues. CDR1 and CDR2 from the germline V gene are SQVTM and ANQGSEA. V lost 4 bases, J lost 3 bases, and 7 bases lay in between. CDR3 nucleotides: TGCAGCGTTGCAGGGGCCAATCAGCCCCAGCATTTT. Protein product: CSVAGANQPQHF.

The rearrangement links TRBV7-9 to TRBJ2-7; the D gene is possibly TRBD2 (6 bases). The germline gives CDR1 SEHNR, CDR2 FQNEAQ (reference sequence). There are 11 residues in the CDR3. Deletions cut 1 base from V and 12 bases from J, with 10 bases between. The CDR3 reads CASSLEGRPYF. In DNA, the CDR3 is TGTGCCAGCAGCTTAGAGGGGAGGCCGTACTTC.

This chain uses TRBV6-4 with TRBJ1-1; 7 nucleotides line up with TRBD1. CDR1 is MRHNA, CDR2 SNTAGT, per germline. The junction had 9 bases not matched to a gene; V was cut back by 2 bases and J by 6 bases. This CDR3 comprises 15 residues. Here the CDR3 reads CASSDHPSGQAEAFF. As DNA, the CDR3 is TGTGCCAGCAGTGACCACCCCTCTGGACAGGCTGAAGCTTTCTTT.

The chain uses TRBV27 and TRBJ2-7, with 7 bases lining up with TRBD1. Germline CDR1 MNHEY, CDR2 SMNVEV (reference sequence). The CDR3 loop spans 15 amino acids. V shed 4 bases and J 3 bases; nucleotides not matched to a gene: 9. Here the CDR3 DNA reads TGTGCCAGCAGTTCAACCGGGACAGCCAGCTACGAGCAGTACTTC. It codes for CASSSTGTASYEQYF.